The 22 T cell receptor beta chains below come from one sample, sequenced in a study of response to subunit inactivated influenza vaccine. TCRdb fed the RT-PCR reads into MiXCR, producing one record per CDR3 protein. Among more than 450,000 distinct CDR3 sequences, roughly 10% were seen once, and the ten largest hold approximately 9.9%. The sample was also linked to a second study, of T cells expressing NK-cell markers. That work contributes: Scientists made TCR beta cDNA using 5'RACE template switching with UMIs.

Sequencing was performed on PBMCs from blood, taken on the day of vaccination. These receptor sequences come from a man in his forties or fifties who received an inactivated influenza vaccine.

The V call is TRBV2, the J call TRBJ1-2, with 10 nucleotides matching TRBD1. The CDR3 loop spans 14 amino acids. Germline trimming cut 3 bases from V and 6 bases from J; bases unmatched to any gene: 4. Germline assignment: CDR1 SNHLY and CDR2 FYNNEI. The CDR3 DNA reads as TGTGCCAGCAGTGAGGGGACAGGGGTGGATGGCTACACCTTC. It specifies CASSEGTGVDGYTF.

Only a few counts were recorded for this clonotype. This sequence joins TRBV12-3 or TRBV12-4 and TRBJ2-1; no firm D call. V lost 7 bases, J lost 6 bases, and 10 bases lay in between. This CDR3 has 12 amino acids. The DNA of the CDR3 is TGTGCCAGCACCCTCTTGGCCAATGAGCAGTTCTTC. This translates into CASTLLANEQFF.

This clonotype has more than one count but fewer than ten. CDR3 sequence reads: CASKPKFLAQETQYF. The CDR3 DNA reads TGTGCCAGCAAACCGAAGTTCCTAGCTCAAGAGACCCAGTACTTC. The rearrangement uses TRBV2 and TRBJ2-5; a weak D match, TRBD2 (5 bases). The V gene lost 7 bases and the J gene lost 2 bases, with 17 bases spanning the gap. This CDR3 comprises 15 residues. The germline V gene has CDR1 SNHLY and CDR2 FYNNEI.

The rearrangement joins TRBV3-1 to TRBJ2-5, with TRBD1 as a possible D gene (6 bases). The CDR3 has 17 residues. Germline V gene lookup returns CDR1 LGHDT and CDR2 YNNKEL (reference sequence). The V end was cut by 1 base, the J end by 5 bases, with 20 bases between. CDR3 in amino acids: CASSQVRDSGTKETQYF. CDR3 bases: TGTGCCAGCAGCCAAGTGCGAGATTCGGGGACAAAGGAGACCCAGTACTTC.

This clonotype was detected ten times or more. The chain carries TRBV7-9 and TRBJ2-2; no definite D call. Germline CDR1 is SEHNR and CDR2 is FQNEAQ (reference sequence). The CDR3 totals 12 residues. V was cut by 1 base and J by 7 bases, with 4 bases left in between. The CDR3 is CASSLDFGELFF. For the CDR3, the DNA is TGTGCCAGCAGCTTAGATTTCGGGGAGCTGTTTTTT.

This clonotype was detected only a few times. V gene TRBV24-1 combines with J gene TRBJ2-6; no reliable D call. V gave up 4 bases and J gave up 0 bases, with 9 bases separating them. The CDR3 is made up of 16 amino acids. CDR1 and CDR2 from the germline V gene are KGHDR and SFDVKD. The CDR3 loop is CATSDDGRSGANVLTF. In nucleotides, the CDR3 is TGTGCCACCAGTGACGATGGACGCTCTGGGGCCAACGTCCTGACTTTC.

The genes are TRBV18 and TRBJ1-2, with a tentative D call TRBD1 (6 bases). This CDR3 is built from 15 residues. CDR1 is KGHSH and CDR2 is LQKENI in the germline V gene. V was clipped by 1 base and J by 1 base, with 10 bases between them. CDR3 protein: CASSPRQEINYGYTF. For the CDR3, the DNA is TGTGCCAGCTCACCACGACAGGAAATTAACTATGGCTACACCTTC.

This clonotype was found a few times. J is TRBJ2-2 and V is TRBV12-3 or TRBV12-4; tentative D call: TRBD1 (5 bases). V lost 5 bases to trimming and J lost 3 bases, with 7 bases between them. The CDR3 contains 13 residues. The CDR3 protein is CASSQGYTGELFF. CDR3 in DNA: TGTGCCAGCAGTCAGGGTTACACCGGGGAGCTGTTTTTT.

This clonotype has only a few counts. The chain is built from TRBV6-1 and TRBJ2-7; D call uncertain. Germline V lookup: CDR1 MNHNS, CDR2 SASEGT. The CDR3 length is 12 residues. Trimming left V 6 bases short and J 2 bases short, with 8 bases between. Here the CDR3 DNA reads TGTGCCAGCAGGGACGGAACCTACGAGCAGTACTTC. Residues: CASRDGTYEQYF.

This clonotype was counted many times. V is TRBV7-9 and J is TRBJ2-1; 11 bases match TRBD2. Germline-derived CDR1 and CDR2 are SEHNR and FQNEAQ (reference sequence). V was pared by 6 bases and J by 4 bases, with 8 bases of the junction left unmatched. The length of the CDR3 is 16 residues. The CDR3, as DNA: TGTGCCAGCAGTTCTAGCGGGGGGTCTCGTTACAATGAGCAGTTCTTC. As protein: CASSSSGGSRYNEQFF. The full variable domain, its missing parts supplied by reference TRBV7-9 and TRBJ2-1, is DTGVSQNPRHKITKRGQNVTFRCDPISEHNRLYWYRQTLGQGPEFLTYFQNEAQLEKSRLLSDRFSAERPKGSFSTLEIQRTEQGDSAMYLCASSSSGGSRYNEQFFGPGTRLTVL.

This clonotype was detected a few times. Here the CDR3 reads CSAYSGRAGETQYF. The CDR3 region has the DNA TGCAGTGCTTATAGCGGGAGGGCCGGAGAGACCCAGTACTTC. The rearrangement uses TRBV20-1 and TRBJ2-5; 11 positions agree with TRBD2. Losses at the gene ends were 5 bases for V and 4 bases for J; bases not matched to a gene: 6. The CDR3 length is 14 residues. In germline, CDR1 is DFQATT, CDR2 SNEGSKA (reference sequence).

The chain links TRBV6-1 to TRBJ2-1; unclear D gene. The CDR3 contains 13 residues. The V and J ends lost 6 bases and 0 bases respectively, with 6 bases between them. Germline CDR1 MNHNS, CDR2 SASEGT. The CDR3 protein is CASRVSSYNEQFF. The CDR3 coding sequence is TGTGCCAGCAGGGTGAGCTCCTACAATGAGCAGTTCTTC.

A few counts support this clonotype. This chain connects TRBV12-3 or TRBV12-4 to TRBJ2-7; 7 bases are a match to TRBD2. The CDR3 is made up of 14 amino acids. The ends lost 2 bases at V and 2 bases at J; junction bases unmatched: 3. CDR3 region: CASSLWGGAYEQYF. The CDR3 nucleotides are TGTGCCAGCAGTTTATGGGGGGGGGCCTACGAGCAGTACTTC.

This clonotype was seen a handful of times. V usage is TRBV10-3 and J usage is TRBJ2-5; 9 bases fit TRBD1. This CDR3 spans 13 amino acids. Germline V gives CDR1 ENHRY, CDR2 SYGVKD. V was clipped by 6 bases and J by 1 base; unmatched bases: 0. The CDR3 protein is CAIRGQGQETQYF. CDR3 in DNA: TGTGCCATCAGGGGACAGGGCCAAGAGACCCAGTACTTC.

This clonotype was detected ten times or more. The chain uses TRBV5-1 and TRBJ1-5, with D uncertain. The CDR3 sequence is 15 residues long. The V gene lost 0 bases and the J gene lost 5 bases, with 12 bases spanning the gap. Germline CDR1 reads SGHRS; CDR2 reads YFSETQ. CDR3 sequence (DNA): TGCGCCAGCAGCTTGGGGGGAGTCGGGGATCAGCCCCAGCATTTT. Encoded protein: CASSLGGVGDQPQHF.

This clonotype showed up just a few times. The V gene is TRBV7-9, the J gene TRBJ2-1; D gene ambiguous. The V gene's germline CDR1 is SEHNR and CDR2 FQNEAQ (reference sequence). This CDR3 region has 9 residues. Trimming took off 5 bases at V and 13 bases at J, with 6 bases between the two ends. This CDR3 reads CASSRLQFF. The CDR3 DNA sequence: TGTGCCAGCAGCCGCTTACAGTTCTTC. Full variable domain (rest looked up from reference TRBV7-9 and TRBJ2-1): DTGVSQNPRHKITKRGQNVTFRCDPISEHNRLYWYRQTLGQGPEFLTYFQNEAQLEKSRLLSDRFSAERPKGSFSTLEIQRTEQGDSAMYLCASSRLQFFGPGTRLTVL.

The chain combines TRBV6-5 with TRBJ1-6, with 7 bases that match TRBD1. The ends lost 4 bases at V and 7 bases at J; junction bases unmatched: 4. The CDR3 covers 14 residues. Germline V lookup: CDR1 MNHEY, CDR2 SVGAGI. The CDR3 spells CASSSPGQNSPLHF. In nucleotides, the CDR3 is TGTGCCAGCAGTTCCCCGGGACAGAATTCACCCCTCCACTTT.

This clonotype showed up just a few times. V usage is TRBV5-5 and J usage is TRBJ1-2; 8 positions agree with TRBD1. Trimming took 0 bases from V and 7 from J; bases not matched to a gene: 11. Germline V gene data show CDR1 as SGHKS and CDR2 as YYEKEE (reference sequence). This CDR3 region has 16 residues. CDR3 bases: TGTGCCAGCAGCTTGGCCGGGCGGCAGGGGGCAGGTGGCTACACCTTC. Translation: CASSLAGRQGAGGYTF.

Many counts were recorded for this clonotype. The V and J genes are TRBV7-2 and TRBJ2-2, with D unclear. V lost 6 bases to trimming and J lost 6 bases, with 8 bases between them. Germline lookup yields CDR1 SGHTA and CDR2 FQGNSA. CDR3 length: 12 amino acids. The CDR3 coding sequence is TGTGCCAGCAGTCACGGCCCCGGGGAGCTGTTTTTT. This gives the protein CASSHGPGELFF.

Here the CDR3 reads CSASQGRRGETQYF. DNA of the CDR3: TGCAGTGCTAGTCAGGGCAGGAGGGGAGAGACCCAGTACTTC. The chain combines TRBV20-1 with TRBJ2-5; tentative D call: TRBD2 (6 bases). The V end lost 3 bases, the J end lost 4 bases, and 15 bases lay between the germline ends. CDR1 is DFQATT and CDR2 is SNEGSKA in the germline V gene (reference sequence). This CDR3 has 14 residues.

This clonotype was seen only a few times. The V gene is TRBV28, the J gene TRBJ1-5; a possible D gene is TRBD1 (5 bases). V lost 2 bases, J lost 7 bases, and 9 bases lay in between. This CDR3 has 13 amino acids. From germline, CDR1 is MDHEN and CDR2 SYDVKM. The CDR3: CASSLQGWQPQHF. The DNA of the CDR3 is TGTGCCAGCAGTTTACAGGGTTGGCAGCCCCAGCATTTT.

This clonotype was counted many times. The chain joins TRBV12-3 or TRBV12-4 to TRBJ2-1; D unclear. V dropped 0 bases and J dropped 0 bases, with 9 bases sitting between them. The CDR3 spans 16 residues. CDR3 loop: CASSLAFRSSYNEQFF. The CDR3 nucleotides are TGTGCCAGCAGTTTAGCGTTCAGGAGCTCCTACAATGAGCAGTTCTTC.